This TCR beta chain was recorded in a study of OX40 agonist ivuxolimab in advanced cancers. CDR3 length: 15 amino acids. The germline V and J ends were trimmed by 6 bases and 4 bases, with 16 bases remaining between them. The germline V gene has CDR1 MDHEN and CDR2 SYDVKM. This table comes from immunoSEQ multiplex PCR, and its TCRdb copy is limited to in-frame clones, with some not included. The data show about 100,000 clones, 75% to 95% seen once. The TCR sequence derives from an adult with an advanced solid tumor such as melanoma, head and neck, liver or kidney cancer. The material was CD4+ or CD8+ T cells sorted from blood, obtained in a trial of the OX40 agonist ivuxolimab. The chain carries TRBV28 and TRBJ1-5; perhaps TRBD1 as D (6 bases). CDR3 nucleotide sequence: TGTGCCAGCAGCCCCCCGGACAGACCGAATCAGCCCCAGCATTTT. Amino acids: CASSPPDRPNQPQHF.